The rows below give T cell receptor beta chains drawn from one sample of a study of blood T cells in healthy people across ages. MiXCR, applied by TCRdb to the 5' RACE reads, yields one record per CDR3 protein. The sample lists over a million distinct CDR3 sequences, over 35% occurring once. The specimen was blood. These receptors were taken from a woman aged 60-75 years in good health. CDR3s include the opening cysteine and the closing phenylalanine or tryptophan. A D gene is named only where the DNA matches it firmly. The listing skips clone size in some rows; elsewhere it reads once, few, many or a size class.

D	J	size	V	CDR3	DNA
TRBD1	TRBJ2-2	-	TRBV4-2	CASSQRTGGTGELFF	TGTGCCAGCAGCCAAAGGACAGGGGGAACCGGGGAGCTGTTTTTT
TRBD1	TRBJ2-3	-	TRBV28	CASRNWRTGNTDTQYF	TGTGCCAGCAGGAATTGGCGGACAGGGAACACAGATACGCAGTATTTT
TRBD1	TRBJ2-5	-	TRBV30	CAWNPTGEETQYF	TGTGCCTGGAACCCGACAGGGGAGGAGACCCAGTACTTC
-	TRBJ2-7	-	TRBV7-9	CASSFQGGSYEQYF	TGTGCCAGCAGCTTTCAGGGGGGCTCCTACGAGCAGTACTTC
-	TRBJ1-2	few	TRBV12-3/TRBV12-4	CASSFVGYGYTF	TGTGCCAGCAGTTTTGTGGGCTATGGCTACACCTTC
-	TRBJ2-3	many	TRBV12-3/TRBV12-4	CASSLGQGLTDTQYF	TGTGCCAGCAGTTTAGGGCAGGGGCTCACAGATACGCAGTATTTT
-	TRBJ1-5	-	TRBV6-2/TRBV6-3	CASSYVGNQPQHF	TGTGCCAGCAGTTACGTGGGCAATCAGCCCCAGCATTTT
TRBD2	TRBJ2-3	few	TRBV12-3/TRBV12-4	CASSMGLAGGPDTQYF	TGTGCCAGCAGTATGGGACTAGCGGGAGGCCCAGATACGCAGTATTTT
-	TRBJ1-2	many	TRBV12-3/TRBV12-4	CASSLSTYGYTF	TGTGCCAGCAGTTTATCCACCTATGGCTACACCTTC
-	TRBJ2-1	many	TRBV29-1	CSAGPAGIYEQFF	TGCAGCGCAGGCCCGGCAGGGATATATGAGCAGTTCTTC
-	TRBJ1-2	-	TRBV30	CAWSRTPANYGYTF	TGTGCCTGGAGCCGGACACCCGCTAACTATGGCTACACCTTC
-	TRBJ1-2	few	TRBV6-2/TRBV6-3	CASSDTPNYGYTF	TGTGCCAGCAGCGACACCCCTAACTATGGCTACACCTTC
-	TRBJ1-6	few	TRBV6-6	CASSYPGPGNSPLHF	TGTGCCAGCAGTTATCCAGGGCCGGGTAATTCACCCCTCCACTTT
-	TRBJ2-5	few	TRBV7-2	CASSYGSYNEQYF	TGTGCCAGCAGCTACGGGTCCTACAATGAGCAGTACTTC
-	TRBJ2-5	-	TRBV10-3	CAIRGPRDQETQYF	TGTGCCATCAGAGGACCAAGGGACCAAGAGACCCAGTACTTC
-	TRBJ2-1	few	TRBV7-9	CASSSSEYNEQFF	TGTGCCAGCAGCTCAAGCGAGTACAATGAGCAGTTCTTC
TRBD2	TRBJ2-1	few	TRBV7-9	CASSYTSGESYNEQFF	TGTGCCAGCAGTTATACTAGCGGGGAATCCTACAATGAGCAGTTCTTC
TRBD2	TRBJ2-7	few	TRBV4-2	CASSQDLSGLAGANYEQYF	TGTGCCAGCAGCCAAGATCTCAGCGGACTAGCGGGTGCTAACTACGAGCAGTACTTC
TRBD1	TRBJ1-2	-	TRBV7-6	CASSSGQGRLAVNYGYTF	TGTGCCAGCAGCTCGGGACAGGGACGTCTCGCTGTTAACTATGGCTACACCTTC
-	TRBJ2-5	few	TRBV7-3	CASSQGASKETQYF	TGTGCCAGCAGCCAAGGGGCTAGCAAAGAGACCCAGTACTTC
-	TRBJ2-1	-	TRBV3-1	CASSQSRLALPDEQFF	TGTGCCAGCAGCCAATCTCGCCTAGCCTTACCAGATGAGCAGTTCTTC
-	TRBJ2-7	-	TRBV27	CASSLGGGVREQYF	TGTGCCAGCAGCTTAGGGGGTGGGGTTCGGGAGCAGTACTTC
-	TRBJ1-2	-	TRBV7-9	CASSSSSGTFYGYTF	TGTGCCAGCAGCTCGTCCTCAGGGACCTTCTATGGCTACACCTTC
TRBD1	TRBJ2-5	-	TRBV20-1	CSARVGGAETQYF	TGCAGTGCTAGAGTAGGGGGCGCGGAGACCCAGTACTTC
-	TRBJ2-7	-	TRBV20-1	CSARDEASYEQYF	TGCAGTGCTAGAGATGAAGCTTCCTACGAGCAGTACTTC
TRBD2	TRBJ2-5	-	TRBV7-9	CASSLGPPGLAGIGRGEQYF	TGTGCCAGCAGCTTAGGACCGCCAGGGCTAGCGGGAATCGGAAGGGGTGAGCAGTACTTC
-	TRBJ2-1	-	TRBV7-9	CASSLVEVGYNEQFF	TGTGCCAGCAGCTTAGTAGAGGTCGGGTACAATGAGCAGTTCTTC
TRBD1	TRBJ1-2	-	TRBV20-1	CSASATGDSGYTF	TGCAGTGCTAGTGCGACAGGGGACTCCGGCTACACCTTC
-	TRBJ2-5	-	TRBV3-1	CASSPLGRNEQYF	TGTGCCAGCAGCCCCCTCGGCAGGAATGAGCAGTACTTC
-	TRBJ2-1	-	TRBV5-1	CASSLDGTAHNEQFF	TGCGCCAGCAGCTTGGATGGGACTGCTCACAATGAGCAGTTCTTC
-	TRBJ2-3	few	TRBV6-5	CAVRRLGSDTQYF	TGTGCCGTCCGTCGGCTTGGGTCAGATACGCAGTATTTT
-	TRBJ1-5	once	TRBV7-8	CASSLLPAAGANYQPQHF	TGTGCCAGCAGCCTCCTCCCGGCCGCAGGGGCGAACTATCAGCCCCAGCATTTT
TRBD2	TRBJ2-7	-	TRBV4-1	CASSHPPGLHSYEQYF	TGCGCCAGCAGCCATCCTCCGGGACTACACTCCTACGAGCAGTACTTC
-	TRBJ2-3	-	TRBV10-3	CAISDPRLVETDTQYF	TGTGCCATCAGTGACCCGAGACTAGTGGAGACAGATACGCAGTATTTT
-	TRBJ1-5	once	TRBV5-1	CASSWTESNQPQHF	TGCGCCAGCAGCTGGACGGAGAGCAATCAGCCCCAGCATTTT
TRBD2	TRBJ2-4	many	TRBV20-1	CSARVRRESYKNIQYF	TGCAGTGCTAGAGTGAGGCGGGAGAGTTACAAAAACATTCAGTACTTC
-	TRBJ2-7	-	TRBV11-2	CASSLDLGQGSYEQYF	TGTGCCAGCAGCTTAGATCTGGGGCAGGGGTCCTACGAGCAGTACTTC
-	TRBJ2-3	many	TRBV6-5	CASRRTVPDTQYF	TGTGCCAGCCGGCGGACAGTCCCAGATACGCAGTATTTT
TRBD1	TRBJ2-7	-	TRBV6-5	CAGKETAGTGSYEQYF	TGTGCCGGCAAGGAAACAGCCGGGACAGGTTCCTACGAGCAGTACTTC
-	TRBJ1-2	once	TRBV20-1	CSASYGSGTNIKYGYTF	TGCAGTGCTAGTTACGGCAGTGGGACCAATATTAAGTATGGCTACACCTTC
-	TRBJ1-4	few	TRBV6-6	CASSARGRGEKLFF	TGTGCCAGCAGTGCCCGTGGGCGAGGTGAAAAACTGTTTTTT
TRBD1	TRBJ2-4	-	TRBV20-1	CSAPDRARAKNIQYF	TGCAGTGCTCCGGACAGGGCCCGGGCCAAAAACATTCAGTACTTC
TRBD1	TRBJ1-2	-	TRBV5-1	CASGGDRGSLFGYTF	TGCGCCAGCGGGGGAGACAGGGGCTCCCTGTTTGGCTACACCTTC
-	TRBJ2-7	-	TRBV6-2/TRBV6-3	CASRSGTAYEQYF	TGTGCCAGCAGGAGCGGGACAGCCTACGAGCAGTACTTC
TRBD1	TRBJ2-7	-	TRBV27	CASASPGTGVYEQYF	TGTGCCAGCGCTTCTCCCGGGACAGGGGTGTACGAGCAGTACTTC
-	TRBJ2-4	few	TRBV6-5	CASSPHGVGTKNIQYF	TGTGCCAGCAGCCCACATGGGGTAGGGACCAAAAACATTCAGTACTTC
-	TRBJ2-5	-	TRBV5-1	CASSFRASGPYVQYF	TGCGCCAGCAGCTTCCGGGCCTCCGGCCCCTACGTGCAGTACTTC
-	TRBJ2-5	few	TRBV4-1	CASSHSGTRVSGTQYF	TGCGCCAGCAGTCACTCCGGGACCCGGGTGTCGGGGACCCAGTACTTC
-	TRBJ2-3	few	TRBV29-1	CSATGGQPTDTQYF	TGCAGCGCTACGGGTGGGCAGCCCACAGATACGCAGTATTTT
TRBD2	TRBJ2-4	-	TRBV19	CASSILPWTSGGAKNIQYF	TGTGCCAGTAGTATATTACCCTGGACTAGCGGGGGAGCCAAAAACATTCAGTACTTC
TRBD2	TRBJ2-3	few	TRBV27	CASSRLAGASDTQYF	TGTGCCAGCAGTCGACTAGCGGGAGCGTCAGATACGCAGTATTTT